This entry describes one TCR beta chain. Its antigen is unidentified. TCRdb's copy holds only in-frame clones and misses some; the assay was immunoSEQ multiplex PCR. Of 130,000 to 150,000 clones in the sample, 78% were seen once. The data belong to a study of PD-1 blockade in classical Hodgkin lymphoma. Study-level background: Every 2 weeks, patients got 3 mg/kg intravenous nivolumab.

Every single patient, without exception, relapsed after autologous stem cell transplantation, and brentuximab vedotin exposure varied. Germline loops: CDR1 MNHEY, CDR2 SVGAGI. There are 13 residues in the CDR3. With 7 bases removed from V and 4 bases from J, the gap between germline ends came to 11 bases. Findings of the study overall: By C4D1 there was a significant rise in CD4+ TCR diversity but not in CD8+ TCR diversity. Relapsed/refractory patients reportedly had the lowest baseline TCR diversity, below newly diagnosed patients, who were below healthy donors. Exclusion applied to patients who initiated nivolumab less than 1 year following ASCT.

The receptor was derived from a human donor with classical Hodgkin lymphoma. V and J are TRBV6-5 and TRBJ2-1; a possible D gene is TRBD2 (6 bases). This sample comprised peripheral blood mononuclear cells (PBMCs), obtained before the second cycle of nivolumab. The CDR3 nucleotides read TGTGCCAGCATGCGGGATACATACAATGAGCAGTTCTTC. Amino acids: CASMRDTYNEQFF.